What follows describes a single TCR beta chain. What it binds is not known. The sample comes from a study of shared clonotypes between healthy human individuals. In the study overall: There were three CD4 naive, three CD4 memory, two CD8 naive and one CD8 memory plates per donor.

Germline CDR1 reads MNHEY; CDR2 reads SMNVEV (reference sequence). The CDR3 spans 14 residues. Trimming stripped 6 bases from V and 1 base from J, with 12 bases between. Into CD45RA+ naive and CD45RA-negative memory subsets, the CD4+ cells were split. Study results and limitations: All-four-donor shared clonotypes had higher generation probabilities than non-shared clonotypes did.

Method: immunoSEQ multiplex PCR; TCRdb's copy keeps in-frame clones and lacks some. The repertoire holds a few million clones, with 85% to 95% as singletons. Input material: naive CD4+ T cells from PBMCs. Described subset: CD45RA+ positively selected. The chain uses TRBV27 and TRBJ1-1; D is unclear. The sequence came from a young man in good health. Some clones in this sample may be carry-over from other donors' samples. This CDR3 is CASSSQAGNTEAFF. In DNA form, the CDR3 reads TGTGCCAGCAGCTCTCAGGCAGGGAACACTGAAGCTTTCTTT.